These 14 T cell receptor beta chains originate from one sample sequenced in a study of T cell responses to AZD1222 COVID-19 vaccine (dated by TCRdb to the early 2020s). Library construction relied on the immunoSEQ multiplex PCR assay. The immuneACCESS repertoire file appears here via TCRdb, limited to in-frame rearrangements. These files lack a portion of the clones; in checked studies, under half of the deficit traces to unresolved V genes, and the cause of the others is not known. The sample records under 150,000 clones, roughly 85% of which are singletons. The ten largest clones take up roughly a sixth of the sample. The meaning of the sample's time point label: baseline before first vaccination. The sample's treatment or condition label, decoded: meningococcal conjugate vaccine given as trial control. Sequencing was performed on peripheral blood, taken on day 0 of MenACWY control vaccination. The receptors originated from an adult in good health.

The chain has TRBV28 and TRBJ2-2, with TRBD2 matching over 13 bases. J gave up 6 bases and V 4 bases, and 8 bases lay outside the gene matches. CDR1 and CDR2 from the germline V gene are MDHEN and SYDVKM. The CDR3 loop spans 17 amino acids. The CDR3 loop is CASSSPRLAGGSGELFF. The CDR3 region has the DNA TGTGCCAGCAGTTCCCCCCGACTAGCGGGAGGTTCCGGGGAGCTGTTTTTT. Looking up the rest from reference TRBV28 and TRBJ2-2 gives the full variable domain: DVKVTQSSRYLVKRTGEKVFLECVQDMDHENMFWYRQDPGLGLRLIYFSYDVKMKEKGDIPEGYSVSREKKERFSLILESASTNQTSMYLCASSSPRLAGGSGELFFGEGSRLTVL.

The chain employs TRBV6-5 and TRBJ1-1; 7 bases align to TRBD1. Unmatched junction bases numbered 8, after V lost 5 bases and J lost 2 bases. Per the germline V gene, CDR1 is MNHEY and CDR2 is SVGAGI. This CDR3 comprises 15 residues. CDR3 protein: CASSRGDRLNTEAFF. CDR3 bases: TGTGCCAGCAGTCGGGGGGACAGATTAAACACTGAAGCTTTCTTT.

The gene calls are TRBV7-9 and TRBJ2-3; weak D call: TRBD2 (5 bases). Trimming removed 5 bases at V and 2 bases at J, with 11 bases between. From germline, CDR1 is SEHNR and CDR2 FQNEAQ (reference sequence). This CDR3 spans 14 amino acids. The CDR3 nucleotides read TGTGCCAGCAGCCTAGGACTCCCCACAGATACGCAGTATTTT. Translating it yields CASSLGLPTDTQYF.

This chain joins TRBV3-1 (or the pseudogene TRBV3-2) and TRBJ1-2; no clear D. CDR3 length: 12 residues. Germline V lookup: CDR1 LGHDT, CDR2 YNNKEL (reference sequence). V lost 5 bases and J lost 8, with 12 bases in between. The CDR3 DNA reads TGTGCCAGCAGCGGGCGGGCGGCCGGCTACACCTTC. Its protein product is CASSGRAAGYTF.

The chain links TRBV5-4 to TRBJ1-2, with 7 bases lining up with TRBD1. This CDR3 is built from 14 residues. CDR1 is SGHNT and CDR2 is YYREEE in the germline V gene (reference sequence). V shed 4 bases, J shed 8 bases, and the junction held 11 bases outside the gene matches. CDR3: CASSQARDRTGYTF. The CDR3, as DNA: TGTGCCAGCAGCCAGGCCCGGGACAGAACGGGCTACACCTTC.

J is TRBJ1-3 and V is TRBV4-1; D possibly corresponds to TRBD1 (6 bases). Per the germline V gene, CDR1 is MGHRA and CDR2 is YSYEKL. V shed 4 bases and J shed 2 bases, with 9 bases lying between them. There are 14 residues in the CDR3. The CDR3: CASSPGQTGNTIYF. The CDR3 DNA sequence: TGCGCCAGCAGCCCGGGACAAACTGGAAACACCATATATTTT.

This chain uses TRBV30 with TRBJ2-7; D might be TRBD2 (6 bases). From germline, CDR1 is GTSNPN and CDR2 SVGIG (reference sequence). With 4 bases removed from V and 3 bases from J, the gap between germline ends came to 16 bases. The CDR3 has 14 amino acids. CDR3 region: CAWTHGGEYYEQYF. CDR3 nucleotides: TGTGCCTGGACCCATGGCGGGGAATACTACGAGCAGTACTTC.

The CDR3 DNA follows: TGTGCCAGCAGCTTGACAGCCATGTACACTGAAGCTTTCTTT. Protein: CASSLTAMYTEAFF. The rearrangement joins TRBV7-9 to TRBJ1-1; TRBD1 might be the D (5 bases). Deletions cut 3 bases from V and 3 bases from J, with 11 bases between. Germline V gene sequence: CDR1 SEHNR, CDR2 FQNEAQ (reference sequence). The CDR3 has 14 residues.

V usage is TRBV30 and J usage is TRBJ2-7; TRBD2 matches at 8 bases. Germline V gene sequence: CDR1 GTSNPN, CDR2 SVGIG (reference sequence). After removal of 3 bases from V and 7 bases from J, the junction contained 8 bases not matched to a gene. The CDR3 sequence is 13 residues long. CDR3 in DNA: TGTGCCTGGAGAGGCGGGAGGTCCCGTGAGCAGTACTTC. As protein: CAWRGGRSREQYF.

This chain uses TRBV28 with TRBJ2-2; TRBD1 matches at 12 bases. The CDR3 loop spans 19 amino acids. Germline V gives CDR1 MDHEN, CDR2 SYDVKM. The J segment lost 3 bases and the V segment lost 4 bases, leaving 12 bases of the junction unmatched. CDR3 in DNA: TGTGCCAGCAGTTCCCCAGGAGGGACAGGGGGCGGGTACACCGGGGAGCTGTTTTTT. This translates into CASSSPGGTGGGYTGELFF.

The chain links TRBV6-5 to TRBJ1-1; 9 bases line up with TRBD1. Looked up from germline, CDR1 is MNHEY and CDR2 is SVGAGI. CDR3 length equals 14 residues. V gave up 5 bases and J gave up 5 bases; unmatched junction bases: 6. The CDR3 DNA follows: TGTGCCAGCAGTCTACAGGGGGCATGGACTGAAGCTTTCTTT. This codes for CASSLQGAWTEAFF.

The gene calls are TRBV18 and TRBJ1-2; D is unresolved. Between the trimmed V and J ends, which lost 5 bases and 4 bases, there was a span of 11 bases. CDR3 size: 13 residues. From germline, CDR1 is KGHSH and CDR2 LQKENI. CDR3: CASSETNSYGYTF. Here the CDR3 DNA reads TGTGCCAGCTCAGAGACAAACAGCTATGGCTACACCTTC.

The chain uses TRBV7-9 and TRBJ1-3; 9 bases line up with TRBD1. Trimming at V came to 4 bases and at J to 0 bases, leaving 10 bases not matched to a gene. This CDR3 spans 18 amino acids. Germline values: CDR1 SEHNR, CDR2 FQNEAQ (reference sequence). The CDR3 region has the DNA TGTGCCAGCAGCTCAGCGGGACAGGGCTTGAGCTCTGGAAACACCATATATTTT. It translates to CASSSAGQGLSSGNTIYF.

This sequence joins TRBV7-9 and TRBJ2-5; D gene uncertain. CDR1 and CDR2 (germline): SEHNR, FQNEAQ (reference sequence). This CDR3 is built from 13 residues. Trimming took off 1 base at V and 3 bases at J, with 6 bases between the two ends. CDR3: CASSLVWEETQYF. The CDR3 DNA reads as TGTGCCAGCAGCTTAGTGTGGGAAGAGACCCAGTACTTC.